This entry lists 30 T cell receptor beta chains sequenced from one sample in a study of cytomegalovirus exposure and HLA in healthy donors (dated by TCRdb to the late 2010s). Library method: the immunoSEQ multiplex PCR assay. For the multiplex PCR, a mixture combining 60 forward primers for TCR Vbeta segments and 13 reverse primers for TCR Jbeta segments was used. TCRdb's version of the immuneACCESS table is confined to in-frame rearrangements and falls short of the full clone set. An unresolved V gene accounts for under half of the shortfall where checked; the remainder is of unknown origin. Counted in this sample were approximately 110,000 clones; 73% of them appeared once. Around 4% of the sample rests with the top ten. The sequenced sample consisted of PBMCs. The receptors were sampled from a woman in her forties in good health and CMV-seronegative.

This clone has a handful of counts. This chain links TRBV4-2 with TRBJ1-2, with D possibly TRBD1 on 6 matching bases. Trimming cost V 5 bases and J 4 bases, with 14 bases left between them. This CDR3 contains 14 residues. CDR1 LGHNA and CDR2 YNFKEQ come from the germline V gene. The CDR3 loop is CASSGSGDFYGYTF. DNA for the CDR3: TGTGCCAGCAGCGGATCAGGGGATTTCTATGGCTACACCTTC.

This chain links TRBV6-1 with TRBJ1-3; D is unresolved. CDR1 is MNHNS and CDR2 is SASEGT in the germline V gene. The germline V and J ends were trimmed by 8 bases and 3 bases, with 17 bases remaining between them. The CDR3 has 15 residues. CDR3 sequence (DNA): TGTGCCAGCGAATTTTTACAAGTAATTGGAAACACCATATATTTT. This codes for CASEFLQVIGNTIYF.

The rearrangement uses TRBV7-8 and TRBJ1-3; a weak D match, TRBD1 (5 bases). The CDR3 length is 16 residues. V was pared by 5 bases and J by 0 bases, with 14 bases between. Germline values: CDR1 SGHVS, CDR2 FQNEAQ. CDR3 region: CASSPWEGISGNTIYF. CDR3 DNA sequence: TGTGCCAGCAGCCCTTGGGAGGGGATCTCTGGAAACACCATATATTTT.

The CDR3 nucleotides are TGTGCCAGCAGTCCGGGGGGCTCGGATCAGCCCCAGCATTTT. Translation gives CASSPGGSDQPQHF. The chain links TRBV5-4 to TRBJ1-5; D possibly corresponds to TRBD1 (6 bases). CDR1 is SGHNT and CDR2 is YYREEE in the germline V gene (reference sequence). The CDR3 has 14 residues. V was cut by 5 bases and J by 5 bases, with 14 bases left in between.

This chain connects TRBV30 to TRBJ2-1; 11 nucleotides line up with TRBD2. This CDR3 has 15 residues. V was clipped by 3 bases and J by 4 bases; unmatched bases: 5. The germline gives CDR1 GTSNPN, CDR2 SVGIG (reference sequence). The CDR3 bases are TGTGCCTGGAGCCTACTAGCGGGAGAGTACAATGAGCAGTTCTTC. Translated: CAWSLLAGEYNEQFF.

In the case of this clone: The same CDR3 arises from other DNA sequences in this sample as well. The CDR3 nucleotides are TGTGCCAGCACCCGAGGGTTGAACACTGAAGCTTTCTTT. It translates to CASTRGLNTEAFF. V is TRBV6-5 and J is TRBJ1-1; no definite D call. CDR1 is MNHEY and CDR2 is SVGAGI in the germline V gene. This CDR3 is 13 amino acids long. V was cut by 7 bases and J by 0 bases, with 9 bases left in between.

The V and J genes are TRBV6-1 and TRBJ1-5; D gene ambiguous. Germline loops: CDR1 MNHNS, CDR2 SASEGT. Trimming took 7 bases from V and 6 from J, leaving 16 bases between them. The CDR3 is made up of 14 amino acids. The chain's CDR3 is CASTGEVFGQPQHF. The CDR3 nucleotides are TGTGCCAGCACCGGGGAGGTTTTTGGTCAGCCCCAGCATTTT.

Comments on this clone: Other nucleotide sequences in the sample specify the same CDR3. The chain employs TRBV9 and TRBJ1-3; weak D call: TRBD1 (5 bases). The CDR3 sequence is 14 residues long. Germline loops: CDR1 SGDLS, CDR2 YYNGEE. V shed 2 bases and J shed 1 base, with 7 bases lying between them. The CDR3 spells CASSVQGSGNTIYF. The CDR3 nucleotides read TGTGCCAGCAGCGTGCAGGGATCTGGAAACACCATATATTTT.

The chain couples TRBV4-3 to TRBJ2-5; TRBD1 agrees at 7 bases. J lost 5 bases, V lost 4 bases, and 16 bases had no gene match. Germline CDR1 and CDR2: LGHNA and YSLEER. The CDR3 covers 17 residues. The CDR3, as DNA: TGCGCCAGCAGCCGAGAGGTGGGCGCAGGGGGTGGGGAGACCCAGTACTTC. This translates into CASSREVGAGGGETQYF.

The chain links TRBV10-3 to TRBJ1-1; D gene ambiguous. The CDR3 runs to 15 residues. CDR1 is ENHRY and CDR2 is SYGVKD in the germline V gene. Trimming stripped 6 bases from V and 1 base from J, with 15 bases between. This CDR3 reads CAIRSGVGGNTEAFF. CDR3 DNA sequence: TGTGCCATCAGATCCGGGGTCGGAGGGAACACTGAAGCTTTCTTT.

V usage is TRBV27 and J usage is TRBJ2-7; 8 bases map to TRBD2. The V gene end was trimmed by 0 bases and the J gene end by 3 bases; junction bases not matched to a gene: 7. The CDR3 has 16 amino acids. Germline CDR1 reads MNHEY; CDR2 reads SMNVEV (reference sequence). CDR3 nucleotide sequence: TGTGCCAGCAGTTTATCGGCGGGGGGAGGAGGCTACGAGCAGTACTTC. It codes for CASSLSAGGGGYEQYF.

The chain links TRBV5-4 to TRBJ2-1; 14 nucleotides align to TRBD2. The trim removed 2 bases at V and 1 base at J, leaving 5 bases unmatched. Per germline, CDR1 SGHNT and CDR2 YYREEE (reference sequence). The CDR3 is 18 amino acids. CDR3 bases: TGTGCCAGCAGCTTCGGACTAGCGGGGGGTCGGTCCTACAATGAGCAGTTCTTC. This translates into CASSFGLAGGRSYNEQFF.

The chain recombines TRBV7-3 with TRBJ2-2, with D possibly TRBD2 on 6 matching bases. Germline V gene lookup returns CDR1 SGHTA and CDR2 FQGTGA. V lost 5 bases and J lost 2, with 9 bases in between. The CDR3 has 14 amino acids. The CDR3 reads CASSRLVNTGELFF. Written as DNA, the CDR3 is TGTGCCAGCAGCCGACTAGTCAACACCGGGGAGCTGTTTTTT.

This clone has more than one count but fewer than ten. The chain couples TRBV5-1 to TRBJ2-7; 10 bases are shared with TRBD2. Germline CDR1 SGHRS, CDR2 YFSETQ. Trimming removed 5 bases from V and 6 bases from J; junction bases left unmatched: 8. The CDR3 spans 14 residues. The CDR3 nucleotides read TGCGCCAGCAGAGGCACTAGCGGGATTCGCGAGCAGTACTTC. Amino acids: CASRGTSGIREQYF.

V usage is TRBV4-1 and J usage is TRBJ2-2, with TRBD2 identical over 9 bases. The CDR3 runs 16 residues. J lost 5 bases, V lost 5 bases, and 9 bases had no gene match. CDR1 MGHRA and CDR2 YSYEKL come from the germline V gene. CDR3 loop: CASSFIAGVGTGELFF. For the CDR3, the DNA is TGCGCCAGCAGCTTTATAGCGGGAGTGGGTACCGGGGAGCTGTTTTTT.

This clone has more than one count but fewer than ten. The V gene is TRBV10-3, the J gene TRBJ2-5; D gene ambiguous. The germline gives CDR1 ENHRY, CDR2 SYGVKD. V lost 2 bases and J lost 1, with 5 bases in between. This CDR3 has 13 residues. The CDR3, as DNA: TGTGCCATCAGTGAGACTGGCCAAGAGACCCAGTACTTC. The encoded protein is CAISETGQETQYF.

The J gene is TRBJ2-7, the V gene TRBV5-8; 9 nucleotides match TRBD2. The germline V gene has CDR1 SGHTS and CDR2 YDEGEE. The CDR3 is 15 amino acids. After removal of 3 bases from V and 2 bases from J, the junction contained 6 bases not matched to a gene. In nucleotides, the CDR3 is TGTGCCAGCAGCTGGTATAGCGGGAGTGCCTACGAGCAGTACTTC. Translation gives CASSWYSGSAYEQYF.

This chain uses TRBV5-1 with TRBJ2-1, with D tentatively TRBD1 (6 bases). Trimming took 1 base from V and 4 from J, leaving 12 bases between them. The CDR3 is made up of 15 amino acids. CDR1 is SGHRS and CDR2 is YFSETQ in the germline V gene. The CDR3 sequence is CASSLRGGNYNEQFF. CDR3 DNA sequence: TGCGCCAGCAGCTTGAGAGGGGGTAATTACAATGAGCAGTTCTTC.

The genes are TRBV4-3 and TRBJ2-1; D perhaps matches TRBD2 (7 bases). Germline V lookup: CDR1 LGHNA, CDR2 YSLEER. The germline V and J ends were trimmed by 5 bases and 0 bases, with 17 bases remaining between them. The CDR3 runs to 17 residues. The CDR3 is CASSKGGGFFSYNEQFF. The CDR3 DNA is TGCGCCAGCAGCAAAGGGGGGGGGTTTTTCTCCTACAATGAGCAGTTCTTC.

The chain has TRBV6-5 and TRBJ2-7; 7 positions match TRBD1. The CDR3 runs to 14 residues. The germline V gene has CDR1 MNHEY and CDR2 SVGAGI. V was pared by 7 bases and J by 1 base, with 7 bases of the junction left unmatched. CDR3 bases: TGTGCCAGCAAAAGGGGGCAGGGATCCTACGAGCAGTACTTC. This translates into CASKRGQGSYEQYF.

The CDR3 spells CASSSGLEGYEQFF. The CDR3 coding sequence is TGTGCCAGCAGCTCCGGACTAGAAGGGTATGAGCAGTTCTTC. The chain links TRBV11-3 to TRBJ2-1, with 7 bases aligning to TRBD2. This CDR3 comprises 14 residues. Germline V gives CDR1 SGHNT, CDR2 YENEEA. V lost 4 bases to trimming and J lost 8 bases; unmatched junction nucleotides: 8.

The rearrangement uses TRBV19 and TRBJ1-1, with 9 nucleotides matching TRBD1. Germline lookup yields CDR1 LNHDA and CDR2 SQIVND (reference sequence). The CDR3 is 16 amino acids. J was trimmed by 6 bases and V by 5 bases; bases with no gene match: 13. CDR3 sequence (DNA): TGTGCCAGTAGTCCTCCCCCCGGGACAGGGAGCCCTGAAGCTTTCTTT. Translating it yields CASSPPPGTGSPEAFF.

The DNA of the CDR3 is TGTGCCAGCAGTTCTCTGGGACAGGGACACAATGAGCAGTTCTTC. It codes for CASSSLGQGHNEQFF. The chain joins TRBV6-5 to TRBJ2-1; 9 nucleotides agree with TRBD1. Germline V lookup: CDR1 MNHEY, CDR2 SVGAGI. Trimming took 4 bases from V and 5 from J; bases not matched to a gene: 6. This CDR3 spans 15 amino acids.

This clone was counted a few times. The chain combines TRBV4-3 with TRBJ2-2; 9 bases map to TRBD2. From germline, CDR1 is LGHNA and CDR2 YSLEER. The junction had 9 bases not matched to a gene; V was cut back by 0 bases and J by 7 bases. CDR3 size: 17 residues. The CDR3 nucleotides read TGCGCCAGCAGCCAAGATCCGCGGGGGGGCCGTTTCGGGGAGCTGTTTTTT. It yields the protein CASSQDPRGGRFGELFF.

The rearrangement links TRBV5-6 to TRBJ2-7; 11 bases match TRBD2. Trimming at V came to 2 bases and at J to 7 bases, leaving 5 bases not matched to a gene. The CDR3 consists of 14 residues. Germline V CDR1 and CDR2: SGHDT, YYEEEE. In DNA form, the CDR3 reads TGTGCCAGCAGCTTTACTAGCGGGAGTGGAGAGCAGTACTTC. It encodes CASSFTSGSGEQYF.

The table lists this clone with a few counts. This chain links TRBV19 with TRBJ1-1, with 10 bases matching TRBD1. The CDR3 is made up of 16 amino acids. CDR1 LNHDA and CDR2 SQIVND come from the germline V gene (reference sequence). The J segment lost 3 bases and the V segment lost 2 bases, leaving 6 bases of the junction unmatched. The CDR3 nucleotides read TGTGCCAGTAGTATACAAAGACAGGGGGCGGACACTGAAGCTTTCTTT. Its translation is CASSIQRQGADTEAFF.

Comment on this clone: Germline is not matched at one junction end, which may reflect a read error. The gene calls are TRBV18 and TRBJ2-3, with a tentative D call TRBD2 (5 bases). This CDR3 is 17 amino acids long. The germline V gene encodes CDR1 KGHSH and CDR2 LQKENI. The CDR3 reads CASPPLRASGFGDTQYF. CDR3 DNA sequence: TGTGCCAGCCCACCCCTACGGGCCTCGGGGTTCGGGGATACGCAGTATTTT.

The chain employs TRBV27 and TRBJ2-3; a weak D match, TRBD2 (5 bases). V dropped 4 bases and J dropped 8 bases, with 7 bases sitting between them. Germline V CDR1 and CDR2: MNHEY, SMNVEV (reference sequence). The CDR3 consists of 11 residues. CDR3 sequence reads: CASSSAVTQYF. The CDR3 region has the DNA TGTGCCAGCAGTTCAGCGGTTACGCAGTATTTT.

The chain employs TRBV7-3 and TRBJ2-3; maybe TRBD2 (7 bases). Germline V gene data show CDR1 as SGHTA and CDR2 as FQGTGA. The CDR3 spans 17 residues. Trimming took 5 bases from V and 2 from J, leaving 20 bases between them. CDR3 region: CASSLLGGTPNTDTQYF. The DNA for the CDR3 is TGTGCCAGCAGCCTACTGGGGGGGACACCCAACACAGATACGCAGTATTTT.

The chain links TRBV6-1 to TRBJ1-5; possibly TRBD1 for D (6 bases). Per germline, CDR1 MNHNS and CDR2 SASEGT. Trimming pared 4 bases from V and 1 base from J, leaving 14 bases between. The CDR3 has 16 amino acids. The CDR3 spells CASSGSGTISNQPQHF. The CDR3 DNA follows: TGTGCCAGCAGTGGTTCCGGGACAATAAGCAATCAGCCCCAGCATTTT.